This T cell receptor (beta chain) was found in a study of T cell changes during pregnancy in multiple sclerosis. In this sample, this clone turned up once. TCRdb's copy holds only in-frame clones and misses some; the assay was immunoSEQ multiplex PCR. Of tens of thousands of clones listed, 80% to 90% are singletons. Trimming took 1 base from V and 0 from J; bases not matched to a gene: 6. CDR3 length: 16 amino acids. The germline gives CDR1 SGHVS, CDR2 FQNEAQ. Sequenced material: CD4+ T cells from peripheral blood mononuclear cells, taken in the first trimester of pregnancy. The clonotype originates from a female donor in good health, enrolled as a control in a pregnancy study. V usage is TRBV7-8 and J usage is TRBJ2-7; TRBD1 agrees at 7 bases. This CDR3 is CASSLVQGPSSYEQYF. The CDR3 coding sequence is TGTGCCAGCAGCTTAGTACAGGGGCCGAGCTCCTACGAGCAGTACTTC.